A selection of T cell receptor beta chains follows, all from one sample in a study of vaccination effects on CD4 cells after COVID-19. The assay was immunoSEQ multiplex PCR, and TCRdb's table has in-frame clones only and misses some. This sample has tens of thousands of clones, with about 76% found just once. For these receptors, no antigen is known. The source was CD4+ T cells from PBMCs cultured without peptide, collected before COVID-19 vaccination. The source of these receptors is a human donor who had a prior SARS-CoV-2 infection. Each CDR3 is given with its conserved first and last residue. The D gene is left open where the match is weak. Clone size, where shown, is once, few, many, or a class for clones that have expanded.

>TRBV7-2|TRBJ1-2|.|.
TGTGCCAGCAGCTTAGCCCCGGACCCCCTTTATGGCTACACCTTC
CASSLAPDPLYGYTF
>TRBV5-8|TRBJ2-1|.|.
TGTGCCAGCAGCTTGGTACTAGCCCCATACAATGAGCAGTTCTTC
CASSLVLAPYNEQFF
>TRBV27|TRBJ2-3|.|once
TGTGCCAGCAGTAAGGGGGGCACAGATACGCAGTATTTT
CASSKGGTDTQYF
>TRBV6-5|TRBJ2-1|.|.
TGTGCCAGCAGTTACAGTTCCCCGACCTACAATGAGCAGTTCTTC
CASSYSSPTYNEQFF
>TRBV30|TRBJ2-3|TRBD2|.
TGTGCCTGGAGAACTAGCGGGATTGATACGCAGTATTTT
CAWRTSGIDTQYF
>TRBV18|TRBJ1-3|.|.
TGTGCCAGCTCACCTACAGGGACGGGAAACACCATATATTTT
CASSPTGTGNTIYF
>TRBV15|TRBJ2-1|TRBD2|once
TGTGCCACCAGCAGAGATTCTAGCGGGCGGTACAATGAGCAGTTCTTC
CATSRDSSGRYNEQFF
>TRBV5-1|TRBJ1-3|.|.
TGCGCCAGCAGCTTGGGTTCGGGTGGAAACACCATATATTTT
CASSLGSGGNTIYF
>TRBV10-3|TRBJ1-2|TRBD1|.
TGTGCCATCAGACCCCAGGGGGGCTATGGCTACACCTTC
CAIRPQGGYGYTF
>TRBV11-3|TRBJ2-2|.|.
TGTGCCAGCAGCCTCGACAGAGACACCGGGGAGCTGTTTTTT
CASSLDRDTGELFF
>TRBV30|TRBJ1-5|.|.
TGTGCCTGGAGTGTACCCCCACAGCCAAGCCAGCATTTT
CAWSVPPQPSQHF
>TRBV5-1|TRBJ2-5|.|.
TGCGCCAGCGGAGGGGCAGGGGGTCTTGAGACCCAGTACTTC
CASGGAGGLETQYF
>TRBV18|TRBJ1-3|.|once
TGTGCCAGCTCACCCGGAGACTCTGGAAACACCATATATTTT
CASSPGDSGNTIYF
>TRBV18|TRBJ1-2|.|.
TGTGCCAGCTCACCCCCCAGGTCAGCAGGTGTAGACGGCTACACCTTC
CASSPPRSAGVDGYTF
>TRBV11-2|TRBJ2-7|.|.
TGTGCCAGCAGCTTAAGGCTGGGCCCTCGACTCTACGAGCAGTACTTC
CASSLRLGPRLYEQYF
>TRBV7-2|TRBJ2-7|TRBD2|.
TGTGCCAGCAGCTGGACTAGGAGCTCCTACGAGCAGTACTTC
CASSWTRSSYEQYF
>TRBV27|TRBJ1-1|.|.
TGTGCCAGCAGTTTATCTACTGGGTCGACTGAAGCTTTCTTT
CASSLSTGSTEAFF
>TRBV4-2|TRBJ1-2|.|few
TGTGCCAGCAGCCAAGGGCAGTTCGGAACCTACTATGGCTACACCTTC
CASSQGQFGTYYGYTF
>TRBV9|TRBJ2-3|.|few
TGTGCCAGCAGCGTAGGCTTCAAGAGAGGGGGAACAGATACGCAGTATTTT
CASSVGFKRGGTDTQYF
>TRBV3-1/TRBV3-2|TRBJ2-2|TRBD1|.
TGTGCCAGCAGCCCAAGGGGGCACAACACCGGGGAGCTGTTTTTT
CASSPRGHNTGELFF
>TRBV2|TRBJ1-2|TRBD1|.
TGTGCCAGCAGCCCGGGACAGACAACCTATGGCTACACCTTC
CASSPGQTTYGYTF
>TRBV5-1|TRBJ1-2|TRBD1|few
TGCGCCAGCAGCTTTGACAGGGGAGGGGTTCGAGGCTACACCTTC
CASSFDRGGVRGYTF
>TRBV7-2|TRBJ1-6|.|few
TGTGCCAGCAGCTTAAATCCTTTGGGGGGAAATTCACCCCTCCACTTT
CASSLNPLGGNSPLHF
>TRBV7-3|TRBJ1-2|TRBD1|once
TGTGCCAGCAGCTTACAACAGGGGGCACCGGGGGGCTACACCTTC
CASSLQQGAPGGYTF
>TRBV2|TRBJ1-1|.|.
TGTGCCAGCAGAACCCGCCGGTTGGGGAATAACACTGAAGCTTTCTTT
CASRTRRLGNNTEAFF
>TRBV9|TRBJ2-1|TRBD1|.
TGTGCCAGCAGCGTAGGTTCAGGGGGCTCCTACAATGAGCAGTTCTTC
CASSVGSGGSYNEQFF
>TRBV5-8|TRBJ2-3|.|.
TGTGCCAGCAGCTTAAGTCCATTAGTAACCGATACGAGGTATTTT
CASSLSPLVTDTRYF
>TRBV2|TRBJ2-1|.|.
TGTGCCAGCAGTGATCCCCGGGGGGAGCAGTTCTTC
CASSDPRGEQFF
>TRBV9|TRBJ2-5|TRBD2|once
TGTGCCAGCAGCGTGGGGACTAGCGGACAAGAGACCCAGTACTTC
CASSVGTSGQETQYF
>TRBV27|TRBJ2-1|.|few
TGTGCCAGCAGTCCGAAGCACCCAGGGGCCCCCTCCTACAATGAGCAGTTCTTC
CASSPKHPGAPSYNEQFF
>TRBV24-1|TRBJ1-4|.|once
TGTGCCACCAGTGATTCCCGGACCGGTCACGGCGAAAAACTGTTTTTT
CATSDSRTGHGEKLFF
>TRBV11-3|TRBJ2-1|.|.
TGTGCCAGCTCTAACCCGACCACGATCCACAATGAGCAGTTCTTC
CASSNPTTIHNEQFF
>TRBV24-1|TRBJ2-5|TRBD2|.
TGTGCCACCAGTGATTTGCGGGGGGGCTCGGAGACCCAGTACTTC
CATSDLRGGSETQYF
>TRBV15|TRBJ1-2|.|.
TGTGCCACCAGCAGAGAGGGTTATGGCTACACCTTC
CATSREGYGYTF
>TRBV10-3|TRBJ2-5|TRBD1|few
TGTGCCATCAGTGCCCGGGACAGGGAAGAGACCCAGTACTTC
CAISARDREETQYF
>TRBV9|TRBJ2-5|.|once
TGTGCCAGCAGCGTAGAGGATCAAGAGACCCAGTACTTC
CASSVEDQETQYF
>TRBV7-2|TRBJ1-2|TRBD1|few
TGTGCCAGCAGCTGGGACAGGGACTATGGCTACACCTTC
CASSWDRDYGYTF
>TRBV19|TRBJ2-1|.|few
TGTGCCAGTCGGGACTCCGGGCGTCAGGATGAGCAGTTCTTC
CASRDSGRQDEQFF
>TRBV29-1|TRBJ2-3|TRBD2|.
TGCAGTGCCGGGACTAGCGGTGTAGATACGCAGTATTTT
CSAGTSGVDTQYF
>TRBV5-6|TRBJ2-2|.|.
TGTGCCAGCAGCTACGACACTATCGGGGAGCTGTTTTTT
CASSYDTIGELFF
>TRBV5-8|TRBJ1-5|TRBD1|.
TGTGCCAGCAGCTTGGGACAGGGCCTATATAGCAATCAGCCCCAGCATTTT
CASSLGQGLYSNQPQHF
>TRBV13|TRBJ2-5|.|.
TGTGCCAGCAGCCAAAACAGGGGGGGGGTTGCGTACTTC
CASSQNRGGVAYF
>TRBV7-2|TRBJ2-5|.|.
TGTGCCAGCAGCTTAGCAATCGGGTGGGGAGAGACCCAGTACTTC
CASSLAIGWGETQYF
>TRBV7-2|TRBJ1-5|TRBD1|.
TGTGCCAGCAGTCCCGGGACAGGGGGATCTAGGCCCCAGCATTTT
CASSPGTGGSRPQHF
>TRBV5-1|TRBJ2-5|.|.
TGCGCCAGCAGCTTGGTTGTCAGCCAAGAGACCCAGTACTTC
CASSLVVSQETQYF
>TRBV19|TRBJ1-1|.|.
TGTGCCAGTAGTATAGGTTCCTGGGCAGGCGGCACTGAAGCTTTCTTT
CASSIGSWAGGTEAFF
>TRBV5-4|TRBJ1-4|.|.
TGTGCCAGCAGCTCGGTTGGGCGAGGGAGTGAAAAACTGTTTTTT
CASSSVGRGSEKLFF
>TRBV2|TRBJ2-2|.|.
TGTGCCAGCCAGGGCACCGGGGAGCTGTTTTTT
CASQGTGELFF
>TRBV5-1|TRBJ2-1|TRBD1|.
TGCGCCAGCAGCTTGGTGATCCAGGGGGCAAATGAGCAGTTCTTC
CASSLVIQGANEQFF
>TRBV20-1|TRBJ2-3|.|.
TGCAGTGCTGTGAGCGGTTATACGCAGTATTTT
CSAVSGYTQYF
>TRBV5-1|TRBJ2-7|.|.
TGCGCCAGCAGCTTGGCAGCTTGGGGGGCCTACGAGCAGTACTTC
CASSLAAWGAYEQYF
>TRBV30|TRBJ1-3|.|.
TGTGCCTGGAGTCCCCGGCGTGATGGGGTCGGAACTGGAAACACCATATATTTT
CAWSPRRDGVGTGNTIYF